This T cell receptor beta chain was recovered during a study of immune evolution from preneoplasia to lung adenocarcinoma. From germline, CDR1 is SGHRS and CDR2 YFSETQ. Trimming shortened V by 4 bases and J by 3 bases, and 11 bases separated the two germline ends. This CDR3 is 14 amino acids long. Patients had resection in Japan or China between about 2014 and 2017. As to this clone: What it binds is not known. Other DNA variants within this sample encode the same CDR3.

Points from the study as a whole: From normal lung to invasive adenocarcinoma, top clone frequencies appeared to decrease. Normal lung had highest clonality; later lesions appeared denser, more diverse.

TCRdb's copy holds only in-frame clones and misses some; the assay was immunoSEQ multiplex PCR. The sample gives around 6,100 clones, under 85% of which show up once; more than 8% is in the top ten. The source is an older donor with lung adenocarcinoma. Sequencing input: FFPE adjacent normal lung tissue. The chain recombines TRBV5-1 with TRBJ2-1; weak D call: TRBD1 (5 bases). DNA for the CDR3: TGCGCCAGCAGCCTAACTACAGGCTACAATGAGCAGTTCTTC. Protein: CASSLTTGYNEQFF.